Below are 19 T cell receptor beta chains sequenced from a single sample in a study of blood T cell repertoires in COVID-19. Profiling relied on immunoSEQ multiplex PCR, and the TCRdb table lists in-frame clones only, not all of them. The profile shows 150,000 or so clones, over 80% of them singletons. Material for sequencing was peripheral blood. The receptor set was obtained from a woman in her sixties or seventies with acute or convalescent COVID-19.

The chain joins TRBV28 to TRBJ2-1; TRBD1 matches at 9 bases. Trimming removed 6 bases from V and 10 bases from J; junction bases left unmatched: 10. CDR3 size: 14 residues. Germline lookup yields CDR1 MDHEN and CDR2 SYDVKM. Here the CDR3 reads CASSLTGTGSEQFF. CDR3 sequence (DNA): TGTGCCAGCAGCCTAACCGGGACAGGGAGCGAGCAGTTCTTC.

The V and J genes are TRBV6-5 and TRBJ1-5, with D perhaps matching TRBD1 (6 bases). Germline assignment: CDR1 MNHEY and CDR2 SVGAGI. The CDR3 runs 14 residues. V was trimmed by 6 bases and J by 0 bases, leaving 9 bases between them. The CDR3 DNA reads TGTGCCAGCAGAAAAGGGGGTAGCAATCAGCCCCAGCATTTT. Protein product: CASRKGGSNQPQHF.

The gene calls are TRBV5-1 and TRBJ1-2; TRBD1 matches at 8 bases. J lost 5 bases, V lost 4 bases, and 7 bases had no gene match. The CDR3 covers 14 residues. CDR1 and CDR2 from the germline V gene are SGHRS and YFSETQ. In DNA form, the CDR3 reads TGCGCCAGCAGCCTGGACAGGGAGGGATATGGCTACACCTTC. Translation: CASSLDREGYGYTF. Drawing the rest from reference TRBV5-1 and TRBJ1-2, the complete variable domain is KAGVTQTPRYLIKTRGQQVTLSCSPISGHRSVSWYQQTPGQGLQFLFEYFSETQRNKGNFPGRFSGRQFSNSRSEMNVSTLELGDSALYLCASSLDREGYGYTFGSGTRLTVV.

V and J are TRBV2 and TRBJ2-6; D perhaps matches TRBD1 (8 bases). V was shortened by 3 bases and J by 2 bases, with 11 bases between the two germline ends. This CDR3 comprises 16 residues. Germline assignment: CDR1 SNHLY and CDR2 FYNNEI. DNA of the CDR3: TGTGCCAGCAGTGACACAGGGGGGGCTGGGGCCAACGTCCTGACTTTC. It specifies CASSDTGGAGANVLTF.

The rearrangement uses TRBV7-9 and TRBJ1-2, with D perhaps TRBD1 (5 bases). The CDR3 length is 14 residues. V lost 5 bases to trimming and J lost 3 bases, with 13 bases between them. Germline-derived CDR1 and CDR2 are SEHNR and FQNEAQ (reference sequence). The CDR3 here is CASSLGGGDYGYTF. CDR3 in DNA: TGTGCCAGCAGCCTCGGGGGGGGAGACTATGGCTACACCTTC.

This chain links TRBV7-2 with TRBJ2-2; 15 bases are shared with TRBD2. V lost 6 bases, J lost 5 bases, and 7 bases stayed unmatched. Germline V gives CDR1 SGHTA, CDR2 FQGNSA. There are 17 residues in the CDR3. CDR3: CASRGLAGGPQTGELFF. For the CDR3, the DNA is TGTGCCAGCAGAGGACTAGCGGGAGGGCCGCAGACCGGGGAGCTGTTTTTT.

The J gene is TRBJ2-3, the V gene TRBV28, with 10 bases identical to TRBD2. J was trimmed by 6 bases and V by 3 bases; bases with no gene match: 3. Germline V gene sequence: CDR1 MDHEN, CDR2 SYDVKM. The CDR3 extends over 14 amino acids. This chain's CDR3 is CASSFQRGGDTQYF. In nucleotides, the CDR3 is TGTGCCAGCAGTTTTCAGCGGGGGGGGGATACGCAGTATTTT.

The sample holds a few counts of this clone. The rearrangement joins TRBV7-8 to TRBJ2-7, with TRBD2 matching 9 bases. The germline CDR1 and CDR2 sequences are SGHVS and FQNEAQ. The CDR3 length is 16 residues. Losses at the gene ends were 5 bases for V and 6 bases for J; bases not matched to a gene: 14. Here the CDR3 DNA reads TGTGCCAGCAGCCCCAAAGTACTAGCGGGCCCTCGCGAGCAGTACTTC. It translates to CASSPKVLAGPREQYF.

This clone was detected a few times. V gene TRBV28 combines with J gene TRBJ1-2; 11 bases agree with TRBD1. Trimming took 2 bases from V and 4 from J; bases not matched to a gene: 6. Germline CDR1 MDHEN, CDR2 SYDVKM. This CDR3 spans 16 amino acids. The CDR3 is CASSLHSGTGGYGYTF. The CDR3 nucleotides read TGTGCCAGCAGTTTACATTCGGGGACAGGGGGCTATGGCTACACCTTC.

The gene calls are TRBV18 and TRBJ2-1; D is unresolved. The CDR3 has 16 amino acids. Germline CDR1 KGHSH, CDR2 LQKENI. V lost 6 bases and J 0 bases, leaving 15 bases between the germline ends. CDR3 loop: CASSERLPSSYNEQFF. CDR3 sequence (DNA): TGTGCCAGCTCTGAGCGCCTTCCGAGCTCCTACAATGAGCAGTTCTTC.

The rearrangement joins TRBV6-5 to TRBJ2-1, with 7 bases matching TRBD2. Germline V lookup: CDR1 MNHEY, CDR2 SVGAGI. This CDR3 spans 16 amino acids. Trimming cost V 4 bases and J 8 bases; bases outside gene matches: 14. The CDR3 DNA reads as TGTGCCAGCAGTTCCCCCCAGCGGGGATTTTTCGATGAGCAGTTCTTC. It is translated as CASSSPQRGFFDEQFF.

The chain combines TRBV28 with TRBJ1-2; 8 positions match TRBD1. CDR3 size: 13 residues. Trimming cost V 6 bases and J 5 bases; bases outside gene matches: 5. Germline-derived CDR1 and CDR2 are MDHEN and SYDVKM. The CDR3 coding sequence is TGTGCCAGCAGAGTGGGACAGGCTTATGGCTACACCTTC. As protein: CASRVGQAYGYTF.

V gene TRBV15 combines with J gene TRBJ1-1; 9 bases line up with TRBD1. Looked up from germline, CDR1 is LNHNV and CDR2 is YYDKDF (reference sequence). The ends lost 5 bases at V and 1 base at J; junction bases unmatched: 5. This CDR3 comprises 15 residues. The CDR3 spells CATSWDRAPNTEAFF. The CDR3 nucleotides are TGTGCCACCAGCTGGGACAGGGCGCCGAACACTGAAGCTTTCTTT. Filled out from reference TRBV15 and TRBJ1-1, the complete variable domain reads DAMVIQNPRYQVTQFGKPVTLSCSQTLNHNVMYWYQQKSSQAPKLLFHYYDKDFNNEADTPDNFQSRRPNTSFCFLDIRSPGLGDTAMYLCATSWDRAPNTEAFFGQGTRLTVV.

This chain joins TRBV7-2 and TRBJ2-1; 8 nucleotides match TRBD2. CDR3 size: 15 residues. The germline V gene encodes CDR1 SGHTA and CDR2 FQGNSA. The V segment lost 4 bases and the J segment 8 bases; nucleotides outside the gene matches: 10. This chain's CDR3 is CASSSQRGRFHEQFF. In DNA form, the CDR3 reads TGTGCCAGCAGCTCTCAGCGCGGGAGGTTCCATGAGCAGTTCTTC.

The chain joins TRBV10-1 to TRBJ1-1; 7 positions match TRBD1. The ends lost 10 bases at V and 0 bases at J; junction bases unmatched: 11. Germline V lookup: CDR1 WNHNN, CDR2 SYGVQD (reference sequence). This CDR3 has 15 residues. The CDR3 sequence is CAKGLQGFMNTEAFF. CDR3 bases: TGCGCCAAGGGGCTACAGGGGTTTATGAACACTGAAGCTTTCTTT.

The count of this clone is one. This chain connects TRBV6-5 to TRBJ1-5; 7 nucleotides agree with TRBD1. This CDR3 has 14 residues. The germline V gene encodes CDR1 MNHEY and CDR2 SVGAGI. Losses at the gene ends were 2 bases for V and 5 bases for J; bases not matched to a gene: 3. The CDR3 protein is CASSYSRGDQPQHF. CDR3 DNA sequence: TGTGCCAGCAGTTACAGCAGGGGGGATCAGCCCCAGCATTTT.

In this sample, this clone turned up once. The J gene is TRBJ1-1, the V gene TRBV5-1; 8 bases match TRBD1. The germline V gene encodes CDR1 SGHRS and CDR2 YFSETQ. CDR3 length: 15 residues. The V segment lost 0 bases and the J segment 1 base; nucleotides outside the gene matches: 2. Here the CDR3 DNA reads TGCGCCAGCAGCTTGGACGGACAGGGGAACACTGAAGCTTTCTTT. It codes for CASSLDGQGNTEAFF.

The chain carries TRBV27 and TRBJ2-3; 15 bases are a match to TRBD2. The CDR3 extends over 16 amino acids. Germline-derived CDR1 and CDR2 are MNHEY and SMNVEV (reference sequence). The V and J ends lost 5 bases and 8 bases, in that order; junction bases with no gene match: 8. CDR3 coding DNA: TGTGCCAGCAGTCGATGGACTAGCGGGGGGGCCTCTACGCAGTATTTT. It translates to CASSRWTSGGASTQYF.

The genes are TRBV30 and TRBJ2-7, with 8 nucleotides matching TRBD1. This CDR3 is 15 amino acids long. The junction had 11 bases not matched to a gene; V was cut back by 5 bases and J by 2 bases. Germline V gene sequence: CDR1 GTSNPN, CDR2 SVGIG (reference sequence). CDR3: CAWGTFNRGAYEQYF. CDR3 nucleotides: TGTGCCTGGGGTACATTTAACAGGGGGGCCTACGAGCAGTACTTC.